Listed below are T cell receptor beta chains from one sample, sequenced in a study of T-cell reconstitution after alpha-beta-depleted transplantation in children. One entry per CDR3 protein, called by TCRdb with MiXCR from the PCR reads. The profile covers roughly 300,000 distinct CDR3 sequences, with around a tenth appearing a single time and 2% to 2.5% taken by the ten largest. This specimen consisted of PBMCs from the stem cell graft donor, obtained from the stem cell graft. These receptors were taken from a human donor who donated a stem cell graft to a child with acute lymphoblastic leukemia. Both conserved end residues are part of each CDR3. Fields, in order: clone size, D gene, CDR3 length, J gene, V gene, CDR3 protein, CDR3 DNA. A D gene is named only where the DNA matches it firmly. Expanded clones are given a class, and other clones once, few, many or no size at all.

>few|TRBD1|15|TRBJ2-3|TRBV29-1
CSAPRGQGVPDTQYF
TGCAGCGCCCCGCGGGGACAGGGCGTCCCAGATACGCAGTATTTT
>few|TRBD1|14|TRBJ2-7|TRBV12-3/TRBV12-4
CASREQGAPLEQYF
TGTGCCAGCAGGGAACAGGGGGCACCCCTCGAGCAGTACTTC
>NA|TRBD1|12|TRBJ2-7|TRBV27
CARTDRGDEQYF
TGTGCCAGGACGGACAGGGGAGACGAGCAGTACTTC
>NA|TRBD2|12|TRBJ2-7|TRBV29-1
CSGVAGTYEQYF
TGCAGCGGGGTAGCGGGAACCTACGAGCAGTACTTC
>many|TRBD2|16|TRBJ2-1|TRBV4-1
CASSLLAGESYNEQFF
TGCGCCAGCAGCCTATTAGCGGGAGAGTCCTACAATGAGCAGTTCTTC
>NA|NA|13|TRBJ1-1|TRBV27
CASALVGYTEAFF
TGTGCCAGCGCCTTGGTAGGTTACACTGAAGCTTTCTTT
>NA|NA|13|TRBJ1-2|TRBV10-3
CANSTTESYGYTF
TGTGCCAACAGCACGACAGAGTCCTATGGCTACACCTTC
>few|TRBD2|15|TRBJ2-3|TRBV20-1
CSARDWRESVDTQYF
TGCAGTGCTAGAGATTGGCGGGAGTCAGTAGATACGCAGTATTTT
>NA|NA|13|TRBJ2-1|TRBV7-8
CASSFGLDNEQFF
TGTGCCAGCAGCTTCGGCCTGGACAATGAGCAGTTCTTC
>few|NA|14|TRBJ2-2|TRBV5-5
CASSLAPVTGELFF
TGTGCCAGCAGCTTGGCCCCGGTTACCGGGGAGCTGTTTTTT
>few|NA|14|TRBJ2-4|TRBV12-3/TRBV12-4
CASSPGLGAGWGHF
TGTGCCAGCAGCCCAGGACTAGGGGCGGGGTGGGGGCACTTC
>many|NA|14|TRBJ2-5|TRBV7-9
CASSPVGGQETQYF
TGTGCCAGCAGCCCGGTGGGGGGCCAAGAGACCCAGTACTTC
>few|TRBD1|13|TRBJ2-1|TRBV15
CATSRATGGWQFF
TGTGCCACCAGCAGAGCGACAGGGGGTTGGCAGTTCTTC
>few|TRBD1|15|TRBJ1-1|TRBV4-1
CASSHSDRESTEAFF
TGCGCCAGCAGCCACTCTGACAGGGAGAGCACTGAAGCTTTCTTT
>NA|TRBD2|18|TRBJ2-1|TRBV6-1
CASSERAGGLAAYNEQFF
TGTGCCAGCAGTGAACGAGCGGGGGGACTAGCGGCCTACAATGAGCAGTTCTTC
>few|NA|14|TRBJ2-7|TRBV9
CASSAHGVAYEQYF
TGTGCCAGCAGCGCTCACGGCGTAGCGTACGAGCAGTACTTC
>NA|TRBD2|17|TRBJ2-2|TRBV12-3/TRBV12-4
CASSFALASGSIGELFF
TGTGCCAGCAGTTTTGCCCTGGCTAGCGGGAGCATCGGGGAGCTGTTTTTT
>few|NA|13|TRBJ1-1|TRBV12-3/TRBV12-4
CASSFGLNTEAFF
TGTGCCAGCAGTTTTGGACTGAACACTGAAGCTTTCTTT
>many|NA|14|TRBJ1-4|TRBV7-2
CASSPGTANEKLFF
TGTGCCAGCAGCCCAGGGACGGCCAATGAAAAACTGTTTTTT
>few|NA|15|TRBJ2-6|TRBV28
CASSSSNPGANVLTF
TGTGCCAGCAGTTCCTCCAATCCTGGGGCCAACGTCCTGACTTTC
>many|NA|14|TRBJ2-5|TRBV20-1
CSASAPSPPETQYF
TGCAGTGCTAGTGCGCCTAGCCCCCCAGAGACCCAGTACTTC
>NA|TRBD1|13|TRBJ1-3|TRBV25-1
CASRTGAGNTIYF
TGTGCCAGCAGGACAGGGGCTGGAAACACCATATATTTT
>medium-sized|NA|13|TRBJ2-2|TRBV10-2
CASSEVPTGELFF
TGCGCCAGCAGTGAGGTTCCGACCGGGGAGCTGTTTTTT
>few|TRBD2|14|TRBJ2-1|TRBV24-1
CATSDSGRVNEQFF
TGTGCCACCAGTGATAGCGGGAGGGTCAATGAGCAGTTCTTC
>NA|TRBD2|16|TRBJ2-1|TRBV12-3/TRBV12-4
CASSVAGGSSYNEQFF
TGTGCCAGCAGCGTAGCGGGGGGAAGCTCCTACAATGAGCAGTTCTTC
>NA|NA|17|TRBJ2-3|TRBV20-1
CSARDRELQTYTDTQYF
TGCAGTGCTAGAGATAGAGAACTACAAACCTACACAGATACGCAGTATTTT
>NA|NA|14|TRBJ2-1|TRBV7-2
CASSPRLEVDEQFF
TGTGCCAGCAGCCCCCGACTAGAGGTCGATGAGCAGTTCTTC
>few|NA|12|TRBJ2-5|TRBV11-2
CASSPITETQYF
TGTGCCAGCAGCCCGATAACAGAGACCCAGTACTTC
>few|NA|18|TRBJ1-1|TRBV4-1
CASSQPPPRTPLNTEAFF
TGCGCCAGCAGCCAACCTCCACCGCGGACACCGCTGAACACTGAAGCTTTCTTT
>few|TRBD2|13|TRBJ2-5|TRBV27
CASKKREGETQYF
TGTGCCAGCAAAAAACGGGAGGGGGAGACCCAGTACTTC
>NA|NA|14|TRBJ2-7|TRBV28
CASSLLAIYYEQYF
TGTGCCAGCAGCCTACTAGCAATCTACTACGAGCAGTACTTC
>many|TRBD1|16|TRBJ2-1|TRBV7-9
CASSLGGTGGLNEQFF
TGTGCCAGCAGCTTAGGCGGGACAGGGGGGCTGAATGAGCAGTTCTTC